The 18 T cell receptor beta chains given below trace back to one sample, sequenced in a study of T cell changes during pregnancy in multiple sclerosis. The method was immunoSEQ multiplex PCR; TCRdb's version includes in-frame clones alone and lacks a portion of them. Among more than 65,000 clones listed, 85% to 95% were seen once. Source: peripheral blood, taken in the first trimester of pregnancy. The receptors stem from a female donor with multiple sclerosis, enrolled in a pregnancy study.

The rearrangement uses TRBV7-9 and TRBJ2-7; perhaps TRBD2 as D (6 bases). Germline V gives CDR1 SEHNR, CDR2 FQNEAQ (reference sequence). The CDR3 length is 13 residues. Trimming removed 3 bases from V and 6 bases from J, with 12 bases in between. The CDR3 reads CASSFSGGVEQYF. The CDR3 bases are TGTGCCAGCAGCTTCTCCGGGGGAGTCGAGCAGTACTTC.

The chain employs TRBV6-5 and TRBJ1-6; D is perhaps TRBD1 (5 bases). V gave up 4 bases and J gave up 0 bases, with 10 bases separating them. This CDR3 is built from 16 residues. Germline V lookup: CDR1 MNHEY, CDR2 SVGAGI. CDR3 in amino acids: CASSWDSRSYNSPLHF. The CDR3 DNA reads as TGTGCCAGCAGTTGGGACTCCCGCTCCTATAATTCACCCCTCCACTTT.

The chain has TRBV19 and TRBJ2-1; TRBD1 agrees at 7 bases. This CDR3 comprises 13 residues. Germline V gives CDR1 LNHDA, CDR2 SQIVND (reference sequence). Unmatched junction bases numbered 5, after V lost 4 bases and J lost 8 bases. The CDR3 sequence: CASSRGQGDEQFF. The CDR3 bases are TGTGCCAGTAGTAGGGGGCAGGGGGATGAGCAGTTCTTC.

CDR3 nucleotides: TGTGCCTGGATGGGAGGGACTGGGGAGACCCAGTACTTC. Encoded protein: CAWMGGTGETQYF. V is TRBV30 and J is TRBJ2-5; 7 bases are a match to TRBD2. V was pared by 4 bases and J by 5 bases, with 7 bases of the junction left unmatched. This CDR3 has 13 residues. Looked up from germline, CDR1 is GTSNPN and CDR2 is SVGIG (reference sequence).

V is TRBV7-6 and J is TRBJ2-2, with 12 positions matching TRBD2. With 3 bases clipped from V and 1 base from J, the junction kept 3 bases outside the gene matches. This CDR3 is built from 17 residues. Germline V gene data show CDR1 as SGHVS and CDR2 as FNYEAQ. CDR3 coding DNA: TGTGCCAGCAGCTTTTCGACTAGCGGGGGGAACACCGGGGAGCTGTTTTTT. Its protein product is CASSFSTSGGNTGELFF. The full variable domain, in which reference TRBV7-6 and TRBJ2-2 provide the parts outside the CDR3, is GAGVSQSPRYKVTKRGQDVALRCDPISGHVSLYWYRQALGQGPEFLTYFNYEAQQDKSGLPNDRFSAERPEGSISTLTIQRTEQRDSAMYRCASSFSTSGGNTGELFFGEGSRLTVL.

CDR3 in DNA: TGTGCCAGCAGCGGCGGGGTAGGATCCTACAATGAGCAGTTCTTC. Translation gives CASSGGVGSYNEQFF. The chain is built from TRBV9 and TRBJ2-1; possible D gene TRBD2, 6 bases. V was trimmed by 3 bases and J by 1 base, leaving 11 bases between them. Per the germline V gene, CDR1 is SGDLS and CDR2 is YYNGEE. The CDR3 is made up of 15 amino acids.

This clone was counted many times. The CDR3 bases are TGCGCCAGCAGCCAAGATCCAGGAGGGGCGGCCTACGAGCAGTACTTC. Amino acid sequence: CASSQDPGGAAYEQYF. The J gene is TRBJ2-7, the V gene TRBV4-1; tentative D call: TRBD2 (6 bases). V lost 0 bases, J lost 2 bases, and 14 bases lay in between. In germline, CDR1 is MGHRA, CDR2 YSYEKL. This CDR3 is 16 amino acids long.

The V gene is TRBV27, the J gene TRBJ2-4; TRBD2 aligns across 10 bases. V was pared by 4 bases and J by 5 bases, with 5 bases of the junction left unmatched. Germline-derived CDR1 and CDR2 are MNHEY and SMNVEV (reference sequence). This CDR3 is built from 15 residues. The CDR3 DNA is TGTGCCAGCAGTTCCCGGACTAGCGGCCAAAACATTCAGTACTTC. Translation gives CASSSRTSGQNIQYF.

V gene TRBV9 combines with J gene TRBJ2-5; no reliable D call. CDR1 and CDR2 (germline): SGDLS, YYNGEE. The CDR3 extends over 17 amino acids. Trimming removed 0 bases at V and 4 bases at J, with 19 bases between. The CDR3 spells CASSVDAQPAKVETQYF. CDR3 sequence (DNA): TGTGCCAGCAGCGTAGACGCCCAGCCAGCGAAGGTAGAGACCCAGTACTTC.

This chain uses TRBV14 with TRBJ2-4, with 8 bases fitting TRBD1. The junction had 5 bases not matched to a gene; V was cut back by 3 bases and J by 1 base. There are 16 residues in the CDR3. Per germline, CDR1 SGHDN and CDR2 FVKESK. The CDR3 nucleotides are TGTGCCAGCAGCCAGACAGGGGTCCGGGCCAAAAACATTCAGTACTTC. Amino acid sequence: CASSQTGVRAKNIQYF.

The rearrangement uses TRBV7-6 and TRBJ2-1; D perhaps matches TRBD2 (6 bases). V was shortened by 1 base and J by 9 bases, with 25 bases between the two germline ends. Germline loops: CDR1 SGHVS, CDR2 FNYEAQ. CDR3 length equals 18 residues. This CDR3 reads CASSLGQALALGVGEQFF. The CDR3 coding sequence is TGTGCCAGCAGCTTAGGCCAAGCTCTAGCGCTGGGGGTCGGTGAGCAGTTCTTC.

This clone occurred once. The chain is built from TRBV5-1 and TRBJ2-2; 13 positions agree with TRBD2. V lost 4 bases to trimming and J lost 1 base; unmatched junction nucleotides: 7. This CDR3 contains 18 residues. Looked up from germline, CDR1 is SGHRS and CDR2 is YFSETQ. This CDR3 reads CASSIGLAGVLNTGELFF. The CDR3 nucleotides read TGCGCCAGCAGCATAGGACTAGCGGGGGTGCTGAACACCGGGGAGCTGTTTTTT.

The CDR3 is CASSVVGQGETQYF. CDR3 coding DNA: TGTGCCAGCAGCGTAGTGGGACAGGGGGAGACCCAGTACTTC. J is TRBJ2-5 and V is TRBV9; 10 bases are a match to TRBD1. The CDR3 contains 14 residues. Germline CDR1 and CDR2: SGDLS and YYNGEE. With V trimmed by 0 bases and J by 5 bases, 1 base remained unmatched.

The V and J genes are TRBV5-1 and TRBJ2-7; 9 bases align to TRBD1. V trimming: 1 base; J trimming: 0 bases; junction bases outside the gene matches: 5. CDR1 is SGHRS, CDR2 YFSETQ, per germline. The length of the CDR3 is 16 residues. CDR3 loop: CASSLTGGPSSYEQYF. The CDR3 DNA is TGCGCCAGCAGCTTGACAGGGGGCCCAAGCTCCTACGAGCAGTACTTC.

CDR3 loop: CASAERSYNEQFF. The CDR3 DNA reads as TGTGCCAGCGCAGAAAGATCCTACAATGAGCAGTTCTTC. The chain has TRBV6-5 and TRBJ2-1; no firm D call. Germline V gene sequence: CDR1 MNHEY, CDR2 SVGAGI. The CDR3 is 13 amino acids. The ends were cut back, 8 bases at V and 1 base at J, with 9 bases in the middle.

This rearrangement joins TRBV2 to TRBJ2-7; TRBD2 aligns across 9 bases. J was trimmed by 3 bases and V by 6 bases; bases with no gene match: 0. CDR1 and CDR2 (germline): SNHLY, FYNNEI. The CDR3 consists of 12 residues. CDR3 bases: TGTGCCAGCAGGCGGGGGGGCTACGAGCAGTACTTC. Residues: CASRRGGYEQYF.

This clone showed up just once. The V and J genes are TRBV27 and TRBJ2-2; perhaps TRBD1 as D (7 bases). Trimming left V 6 bases short and J 3 bases short, with 14 bases between. Germline V CDR1 and CDR2: MNHEY, SMNVEV (reference sequence). The CDR3 is made up of 15 amino acids. CDR3 nucleotides: TGTGCCAGCAGCTGGAGGGGGCTCCACACCGGGGAGCTGTTTTTT. This encodes CASSWRGLHTGELFF.

The rearrangement uses TRBV7-8 and TRBJ2-1; TRBD2 agrees at 13 bases. The germline V gene has CDR1 SGHVS and CDR2 FQNEAQ. The CDR3 has 16 residues. J lost 2 bases, V lost 4 bases, and 2 bases had no gene match. The CDR3 loop is CASSWTSGGTYNEQFF. The CDR3 nucleotides read TGTGCCAGCAGCTGGACTAGCGGGGGAACCTACAATGAGCAGTTCTTC.